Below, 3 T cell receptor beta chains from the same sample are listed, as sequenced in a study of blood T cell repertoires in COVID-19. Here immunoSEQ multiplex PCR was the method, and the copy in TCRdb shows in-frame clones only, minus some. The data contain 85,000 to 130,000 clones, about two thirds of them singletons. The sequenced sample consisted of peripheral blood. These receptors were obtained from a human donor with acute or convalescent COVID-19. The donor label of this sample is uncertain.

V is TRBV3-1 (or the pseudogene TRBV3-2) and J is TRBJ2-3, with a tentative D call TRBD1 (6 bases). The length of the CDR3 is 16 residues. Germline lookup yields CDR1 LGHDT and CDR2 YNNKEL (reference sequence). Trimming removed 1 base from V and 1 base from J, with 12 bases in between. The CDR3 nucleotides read TGTGCCAGCAGCCAAGGAACAGGGCGCCGCACAGATACGCAGTATTTT. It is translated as CASSQGTGRRTDTQYF.

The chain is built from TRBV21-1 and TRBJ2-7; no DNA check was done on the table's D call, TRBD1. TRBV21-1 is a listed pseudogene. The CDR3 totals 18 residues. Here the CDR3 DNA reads TGTGCCAGCAGTGAAGCTGAAATAGTGGACAGGGAATCCTACGAGCAGTACGTC. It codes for CASSEAEIVDRESYEQYV.

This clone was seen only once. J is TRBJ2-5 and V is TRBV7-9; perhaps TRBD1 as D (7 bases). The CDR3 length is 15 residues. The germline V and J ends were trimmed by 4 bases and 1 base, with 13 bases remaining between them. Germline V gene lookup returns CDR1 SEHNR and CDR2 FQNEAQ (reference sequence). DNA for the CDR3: TGTGCCAGCAGCTGGGACAGCGGGCGCCAAGAGACCCAGTACTTC. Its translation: CASSWDSGRQETQYF.